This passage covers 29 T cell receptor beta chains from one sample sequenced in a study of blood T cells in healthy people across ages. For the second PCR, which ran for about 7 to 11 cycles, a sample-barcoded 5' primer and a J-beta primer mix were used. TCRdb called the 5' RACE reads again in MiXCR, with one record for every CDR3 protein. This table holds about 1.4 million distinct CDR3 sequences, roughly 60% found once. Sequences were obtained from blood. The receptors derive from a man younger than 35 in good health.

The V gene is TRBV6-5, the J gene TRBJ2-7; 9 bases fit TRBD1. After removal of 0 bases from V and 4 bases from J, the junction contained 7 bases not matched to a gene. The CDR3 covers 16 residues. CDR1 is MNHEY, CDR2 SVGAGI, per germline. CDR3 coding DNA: TGTGCCAGCAGTTACTCGACTGGGACAGGGCGGTACGAGCAGTACTTC. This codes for CASSYSTGTGRYEQYF.

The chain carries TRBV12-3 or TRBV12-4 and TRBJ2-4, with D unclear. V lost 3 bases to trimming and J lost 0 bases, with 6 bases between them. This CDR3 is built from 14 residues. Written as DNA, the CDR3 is TGTGCCAGCAGTTTCGGCCTAGCCAAAAACATTCAGTACTTC. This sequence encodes CASSFGLAKNIQYF.

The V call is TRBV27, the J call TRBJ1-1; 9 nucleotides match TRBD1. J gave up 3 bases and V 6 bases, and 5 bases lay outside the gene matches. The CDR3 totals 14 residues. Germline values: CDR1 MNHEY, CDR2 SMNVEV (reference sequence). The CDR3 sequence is CASRPTGGDTEAFF. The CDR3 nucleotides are TGTGCCAGCAGACCGACAGGGGGAGACACTGAAGCTTTCTTT.

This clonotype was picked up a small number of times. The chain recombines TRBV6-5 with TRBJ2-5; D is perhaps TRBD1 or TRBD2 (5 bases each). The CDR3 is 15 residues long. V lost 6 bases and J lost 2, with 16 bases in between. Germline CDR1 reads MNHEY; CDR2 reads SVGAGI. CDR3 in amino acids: CASSPTGGLQETQYF. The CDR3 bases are TGTGCCAGCAGCCCCACAGGAGGTTTACAAGAGACCCAGTACTTC.

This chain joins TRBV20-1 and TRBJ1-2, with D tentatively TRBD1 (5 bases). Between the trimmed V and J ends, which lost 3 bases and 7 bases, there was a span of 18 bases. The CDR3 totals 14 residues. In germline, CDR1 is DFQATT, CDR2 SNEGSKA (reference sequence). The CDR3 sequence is CSASRVARVAGYTF. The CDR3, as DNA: TGCAGTGCTAGTAGGGTAGCCAGGGTGGCTGGCTACACCTTC.

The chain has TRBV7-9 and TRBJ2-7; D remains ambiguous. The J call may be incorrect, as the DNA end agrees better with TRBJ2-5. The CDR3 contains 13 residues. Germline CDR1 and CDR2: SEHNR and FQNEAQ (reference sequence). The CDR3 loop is CASSQVTTETQYF. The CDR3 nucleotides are TGTGCCAGCAGCCAAGTGACAACCGAGACCCAGTACTTC.

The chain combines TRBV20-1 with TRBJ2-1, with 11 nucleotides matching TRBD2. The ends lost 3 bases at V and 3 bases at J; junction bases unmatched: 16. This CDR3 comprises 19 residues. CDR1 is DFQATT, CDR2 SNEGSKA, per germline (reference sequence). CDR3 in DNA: TGCAGTGCTAGTTGGTCCAGCCTACTAGCGGGAGTGTACTACAATGAGCAGTTCTTC. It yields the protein CSASWSSLLAGVYYNEQFF.

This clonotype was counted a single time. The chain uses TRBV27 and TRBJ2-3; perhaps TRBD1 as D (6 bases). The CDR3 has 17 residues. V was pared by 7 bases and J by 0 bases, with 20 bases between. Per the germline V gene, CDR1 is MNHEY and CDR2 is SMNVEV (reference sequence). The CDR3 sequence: CASKDPATGPSTDTQYF. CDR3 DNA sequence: TGTGCCAGCAAAGATCCGGCGACAGGCCCAAGCACAGATACGCAGTATTTT.

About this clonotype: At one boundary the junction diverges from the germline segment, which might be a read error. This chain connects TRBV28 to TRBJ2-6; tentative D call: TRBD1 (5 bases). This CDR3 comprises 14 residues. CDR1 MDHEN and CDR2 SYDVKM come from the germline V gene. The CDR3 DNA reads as TGTGCCAGCGCTGGTAGCTCTGGGGCCAAAGTCCTGACTTTC. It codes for CASAGSSGAKVLTF.

The DNA of the CDR3 is TGTGCCACCAGCAGAGATAGTACGGGGAGCACAGATACGCAGTATTTT. Translating gives CATSRDSTGSTDTQYF. The V call is TRBV15, the J call TRBJ2-3; possibly TRBD2 for D (5 bases). Looked up from germline, CDR1 is LNHNV and CDR2 is YYDKDF (reference sequence). Trimming left V 0 bases short and J 0 bases short, with 10 bases between. The CDR3 is made up of 16 amino acids. The whole variable domain, filled in from reference TRBV15 and TRBJ2-3, reads DAMVIQNPRYQVTQFGKPVTLSCSQTLNHNVMYWYQQKSSQAPKLLFHYYDKDFNNEADTPDNFQSRRPNTSFCFLDIRSPGLGDTAMYLCATSRDSTGSTDTQYFGPGTRLTVL.

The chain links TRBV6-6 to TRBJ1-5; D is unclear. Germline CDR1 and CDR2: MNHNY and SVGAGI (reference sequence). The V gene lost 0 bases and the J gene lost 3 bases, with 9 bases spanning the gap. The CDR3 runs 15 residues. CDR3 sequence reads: CASSYSRVSNQPQHF. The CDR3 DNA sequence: TGTGCCAGCAGTTACTCCCGGGTGTCCAATCAGCCCCAGCATTTT.

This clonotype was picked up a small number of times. In nucleotides, the CDR3 is TGCAGTCCGCTCCGAAAACTAGCGGGGCCTTCCACAGATACGCAGTATTTT. Residues: CSPLRKLAGPSTDTQYF. The chain combines TRBV20-1 with TRBJ2-3; 10 bases are a match to TRBD2. Germline loops: CDR1 DFQATT, CDR2 SNEGSKA (reference sequence). This CDR3 comprises 17 residues. Germline trimming cut 8 bases from V and 2 bases from J; bases unmatched to any gene: 16.

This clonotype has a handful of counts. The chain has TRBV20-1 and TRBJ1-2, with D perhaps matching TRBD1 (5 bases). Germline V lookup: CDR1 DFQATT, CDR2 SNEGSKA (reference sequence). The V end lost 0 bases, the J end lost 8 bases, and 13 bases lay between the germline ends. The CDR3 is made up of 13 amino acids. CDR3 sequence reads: CSARDLEGPGYTF. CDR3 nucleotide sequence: TGCAGTGCTAGAGATCTGGAGGGGCCGGGCTACACCTTC.

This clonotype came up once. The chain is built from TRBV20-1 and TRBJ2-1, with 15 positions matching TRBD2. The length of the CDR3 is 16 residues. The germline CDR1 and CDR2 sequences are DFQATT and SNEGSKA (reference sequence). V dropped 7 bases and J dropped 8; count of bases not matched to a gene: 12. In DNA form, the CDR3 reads TGCAGTGTTATTACCCCTGGGACTAGCGGGAGGCATGAGCAGTTCTTC. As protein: CSVITPGTSGRHEQFF.

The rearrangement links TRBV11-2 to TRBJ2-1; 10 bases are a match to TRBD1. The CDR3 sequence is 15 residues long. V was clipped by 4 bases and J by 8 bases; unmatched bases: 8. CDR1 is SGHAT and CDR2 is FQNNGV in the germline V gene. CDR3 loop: CASSSTRTGGDEQFF. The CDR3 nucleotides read TGTGCCAGCAGCTCGACTCGGACAGGGGGAGATGAGCAGTTCTTC.

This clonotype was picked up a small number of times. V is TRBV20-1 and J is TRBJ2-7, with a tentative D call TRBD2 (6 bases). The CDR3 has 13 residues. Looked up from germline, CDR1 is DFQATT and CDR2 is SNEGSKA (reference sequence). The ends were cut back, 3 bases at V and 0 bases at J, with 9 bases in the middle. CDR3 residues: CSARSGLSYEQYF. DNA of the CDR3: TGCAGTGCTAGGTCGGGACTCTCCTACGAGCAGTACTTC.

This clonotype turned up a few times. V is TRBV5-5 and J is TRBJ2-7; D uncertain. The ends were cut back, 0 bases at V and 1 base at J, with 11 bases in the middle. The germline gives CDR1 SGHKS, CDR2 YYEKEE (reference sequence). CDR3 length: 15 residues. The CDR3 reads CASSLEKGQSYEQYF. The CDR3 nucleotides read TGTGCCAGCAGCTTGGAGAAGGGCCAATCCTACGAGCAGTACTTC. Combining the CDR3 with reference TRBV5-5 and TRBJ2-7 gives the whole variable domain DAGVTQSPTHLIKTRGQQVTLRCSPISGHKSVSWYQQVLGQGPQFIFQYYEKEERGRGNFPDRFSARQFPNYSSELNVNALLLGDSALYLCASSLEKGQSYEQYFGPGTRLTVT.

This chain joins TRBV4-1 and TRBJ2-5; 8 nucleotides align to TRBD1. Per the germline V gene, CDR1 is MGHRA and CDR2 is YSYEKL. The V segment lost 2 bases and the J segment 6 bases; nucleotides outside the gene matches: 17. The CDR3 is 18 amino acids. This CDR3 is CASSQHSYEGQVGKTQYF. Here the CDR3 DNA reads TGCGCCAGCAGCCAACACTCATACGAGGGACAGGTGGGCAAGACCCAGTACTTC.

In nucleotides, the CDR3 is TGTGCCAGCAGTTATATGGGACTAGGGGACAATGAGCAGTTCTTC. Protein product: CASSYMGLGDNEQFF. V usage is TRBV6-5 and J usage is TRBJ2-1; the match to TRBD2 covers 8 bases. Germline-derived CDR1 and CDR2 are MNHEY and SVGAGI. The ends lost 3 bases at V and 5 bases at J; junction bases unmatched: 6. The CDR3 length is 15 residues.

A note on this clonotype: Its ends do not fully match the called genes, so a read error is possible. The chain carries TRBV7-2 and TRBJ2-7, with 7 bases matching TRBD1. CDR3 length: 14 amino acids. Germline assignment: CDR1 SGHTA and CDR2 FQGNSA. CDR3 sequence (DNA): TGTGCCAGCAGTTTTCGACAGGGACCCTACGAGCAGAACTTC. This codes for CASSFRQGPYEQNF. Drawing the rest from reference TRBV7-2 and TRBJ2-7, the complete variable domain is GAGVSQSPSNKVTEKGKDVELRCDPISGHTALYWYRQSLGQGLEFLIYFQGNSAPDKSGLPSDRFSAERTGGSVSTLTIQRTQQEDSAVYLCASSFRQGPYEQNFGPGTRLTVT.

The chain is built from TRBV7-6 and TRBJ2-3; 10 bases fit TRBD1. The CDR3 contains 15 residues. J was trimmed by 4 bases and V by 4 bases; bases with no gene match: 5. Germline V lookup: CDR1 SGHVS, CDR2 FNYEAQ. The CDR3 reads CASSWTGGIADTQYF. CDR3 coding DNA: TGTGCCAGCAGCTGGACAGGGGGTATCGCAGATACGCAGTATTTT.

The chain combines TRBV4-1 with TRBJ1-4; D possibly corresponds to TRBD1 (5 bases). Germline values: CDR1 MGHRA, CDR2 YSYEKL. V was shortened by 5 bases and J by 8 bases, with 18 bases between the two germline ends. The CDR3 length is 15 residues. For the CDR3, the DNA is TGCGCCAGCAGCAGTAATCCGATAGGGGCCGAAAAACTGTTTTTT. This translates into CASSSNPIGAEKLFF.

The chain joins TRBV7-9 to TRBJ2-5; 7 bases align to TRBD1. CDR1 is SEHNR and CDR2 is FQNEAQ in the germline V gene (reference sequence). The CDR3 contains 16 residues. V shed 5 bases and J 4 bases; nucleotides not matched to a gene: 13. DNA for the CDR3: TGTGCCAGCAGCCTGAGGGTAGGGACAGCGTCAGAGACCCAGTACTTC. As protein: CASSLRVGTASETQYF.

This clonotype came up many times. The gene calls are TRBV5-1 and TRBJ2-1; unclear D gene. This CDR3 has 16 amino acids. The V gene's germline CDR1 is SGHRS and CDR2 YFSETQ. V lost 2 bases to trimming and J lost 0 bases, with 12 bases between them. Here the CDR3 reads CASSLSGSSSYNEQFF. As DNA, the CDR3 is TGCGCCAGCAGCTTATCCGGGTCTAGCTCCTACAATGAGCAGTTCTTC.

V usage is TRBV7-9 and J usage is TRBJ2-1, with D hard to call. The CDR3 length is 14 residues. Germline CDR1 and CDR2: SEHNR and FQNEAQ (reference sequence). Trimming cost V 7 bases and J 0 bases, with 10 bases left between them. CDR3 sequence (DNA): TGTGCCAGCACCCTTTCGAGCTCCTACAATGAGCAGTTCTTC. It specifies CASTLSSSYNEQFF.

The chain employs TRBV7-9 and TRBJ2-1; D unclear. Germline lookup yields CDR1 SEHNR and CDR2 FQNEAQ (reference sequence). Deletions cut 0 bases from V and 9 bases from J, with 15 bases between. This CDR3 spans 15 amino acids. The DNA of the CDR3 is TGTGCCAGCAGCTTAGCTAGCCGCCCGGACCTTGAGCAGTTCTTC. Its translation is CASSLASRPDLEQFF.

The CDR3 DNA follows: TGTGCCAGCAGTTTTCTCCAGGCGTACAATGAGCAGTACTTC. It specifies CASSFLQAYNEQYF. The genes are TRBV27 and TRBJ2-4; D call uncertain. V gave up 3 bases and J gave up 13 bases, with 19 bases separating them. The CDR3 has 14 residues. Per germline, CDR1 MNHEY and CDR2 SMNVEV (reference sequence).

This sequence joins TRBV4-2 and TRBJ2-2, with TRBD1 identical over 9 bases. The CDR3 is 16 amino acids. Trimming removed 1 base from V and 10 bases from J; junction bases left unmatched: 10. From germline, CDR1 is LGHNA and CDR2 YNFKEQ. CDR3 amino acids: CASSQVGQGVIMELFF. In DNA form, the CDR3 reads TGTGCCAGCAGCCAAGTGGGACAGGGAGTTATTATGGAGCTGTTTTTT.

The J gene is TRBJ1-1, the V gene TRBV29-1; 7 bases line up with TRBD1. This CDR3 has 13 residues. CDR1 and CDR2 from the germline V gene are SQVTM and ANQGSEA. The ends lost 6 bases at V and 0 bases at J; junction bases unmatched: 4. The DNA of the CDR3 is TGCAGCGTCAGGACAGGATTGAACACTGAAGCTTTCTTT. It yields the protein CSVRTGLNTEAFF.